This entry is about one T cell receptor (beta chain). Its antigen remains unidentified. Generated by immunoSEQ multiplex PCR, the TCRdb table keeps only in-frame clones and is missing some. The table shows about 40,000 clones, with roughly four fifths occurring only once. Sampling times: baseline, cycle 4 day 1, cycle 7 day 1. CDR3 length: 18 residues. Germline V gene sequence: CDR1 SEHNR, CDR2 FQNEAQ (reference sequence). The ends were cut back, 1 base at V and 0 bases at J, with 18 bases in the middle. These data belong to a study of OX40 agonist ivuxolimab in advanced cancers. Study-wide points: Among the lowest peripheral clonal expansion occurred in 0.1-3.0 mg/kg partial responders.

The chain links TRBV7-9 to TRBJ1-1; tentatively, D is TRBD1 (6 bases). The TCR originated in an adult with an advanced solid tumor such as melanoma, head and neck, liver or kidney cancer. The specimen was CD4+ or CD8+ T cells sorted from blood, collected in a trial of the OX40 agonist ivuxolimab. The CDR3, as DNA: TGTGCCAGCAGCTTAGGAGGAGCGGCTAGGGGGTTGAACACTGAAGCTTTCTTT. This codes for CASSLGGAARGLNTEAFF.